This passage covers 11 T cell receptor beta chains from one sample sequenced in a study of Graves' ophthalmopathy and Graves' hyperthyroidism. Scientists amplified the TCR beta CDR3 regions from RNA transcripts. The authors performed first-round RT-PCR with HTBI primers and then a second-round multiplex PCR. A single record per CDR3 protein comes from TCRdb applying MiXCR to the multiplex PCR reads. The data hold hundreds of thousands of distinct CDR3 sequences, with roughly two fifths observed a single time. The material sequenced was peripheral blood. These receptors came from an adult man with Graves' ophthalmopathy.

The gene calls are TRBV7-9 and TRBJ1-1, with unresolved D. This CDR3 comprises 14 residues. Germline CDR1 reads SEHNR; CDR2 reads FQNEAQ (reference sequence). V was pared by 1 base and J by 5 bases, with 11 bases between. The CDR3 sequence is CASSLGSGRTEAFF. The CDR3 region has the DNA TGTGCCAGCAGCTTAGGGAGCGGGAGGACTGAAGCTTTCTTT.

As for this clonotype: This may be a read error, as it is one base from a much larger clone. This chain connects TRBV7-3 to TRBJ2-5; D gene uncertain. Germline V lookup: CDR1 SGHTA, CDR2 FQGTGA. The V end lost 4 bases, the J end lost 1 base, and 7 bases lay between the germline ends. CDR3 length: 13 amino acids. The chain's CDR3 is CASSSRIQETQYF. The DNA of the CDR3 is TGTGCCAGCAGCTCGCGGATCCAAGAGACCCAGTACTTC.

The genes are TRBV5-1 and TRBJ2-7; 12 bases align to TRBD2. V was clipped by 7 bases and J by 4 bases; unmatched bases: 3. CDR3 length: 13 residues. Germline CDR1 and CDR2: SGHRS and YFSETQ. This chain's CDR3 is CASRTSGEYEQYF. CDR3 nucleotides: TGCGCCAGCCGGACTAGCGGGGAGTACGAGCAGTACTTC.

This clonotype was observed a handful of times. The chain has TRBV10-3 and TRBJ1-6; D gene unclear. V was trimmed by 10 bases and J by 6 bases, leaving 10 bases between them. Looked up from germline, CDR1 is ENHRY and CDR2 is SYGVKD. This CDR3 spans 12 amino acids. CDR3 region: CASCSGNSPLHF. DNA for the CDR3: TGTGCCAGCTGTTCTGGTAATTCACCCCTCCACTTT.

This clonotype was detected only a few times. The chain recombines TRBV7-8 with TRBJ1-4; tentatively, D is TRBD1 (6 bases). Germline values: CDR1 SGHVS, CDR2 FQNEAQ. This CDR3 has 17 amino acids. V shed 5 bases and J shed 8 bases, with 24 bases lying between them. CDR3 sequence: CASSPGPAGVRREKLFF. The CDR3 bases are TGTGCCAGCAGCCCCGGGCCCGCAGGGGTAAGAAGGGAAAAACTGTTTTTT.

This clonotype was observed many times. In nucleotides, the CDR3 is TGTGCCAGCAGCTTAGGACAGTTAAATTCACCCCTCCACTTT. It encodes CASSLGQLNSPLHF. The V and J genes are TRBV11-2 and TRBJ1-6; possible D gene TRBD1, 5 bases. Germline CDR1 SGHAT, CDR2 FQNNGV. This CDR3 has 14 amino acids. The V end was cut by 1 base, the J end by 7 bases, with 8 bases between.

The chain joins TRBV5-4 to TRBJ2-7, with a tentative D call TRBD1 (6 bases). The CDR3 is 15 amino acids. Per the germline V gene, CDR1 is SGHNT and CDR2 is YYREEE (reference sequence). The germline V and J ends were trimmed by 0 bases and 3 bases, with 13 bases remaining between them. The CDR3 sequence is CASSLGAGVVYEQYF. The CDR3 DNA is TGTGCCAGCAGCTTGGGGGCAGGGGTTGTCTACGAGCAGTACTTC. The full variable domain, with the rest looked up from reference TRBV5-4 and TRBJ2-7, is ETGVTQSPTHLIKTRGQQVTLRCSSQSGHNTVSWYQQALGQGPQFIFQYYREEENGRGNFPPRFSGLQFPNYSSELNVNALELDDSALYLCASSLGAGVVYEQYFGPGTRLTVT.

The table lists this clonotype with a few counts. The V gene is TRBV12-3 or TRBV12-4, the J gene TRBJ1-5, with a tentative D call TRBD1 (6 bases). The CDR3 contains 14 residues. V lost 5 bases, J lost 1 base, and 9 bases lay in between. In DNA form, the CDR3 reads TGTGCCAGCAGTAACAGGGAAAGCAATCAGCCCCAGCATTTT. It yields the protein CASSNRESNQPQHF.

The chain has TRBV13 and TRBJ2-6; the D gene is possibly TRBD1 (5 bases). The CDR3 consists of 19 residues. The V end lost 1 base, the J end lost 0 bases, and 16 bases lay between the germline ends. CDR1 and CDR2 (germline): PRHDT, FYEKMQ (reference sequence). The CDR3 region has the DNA TGTGCCAGCAGCTTAGTAGTAACAGACAGTTGCTCTGGGGCCAACGTCCTGACTTTC. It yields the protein CASSLVVTDSCSGANVLTF.

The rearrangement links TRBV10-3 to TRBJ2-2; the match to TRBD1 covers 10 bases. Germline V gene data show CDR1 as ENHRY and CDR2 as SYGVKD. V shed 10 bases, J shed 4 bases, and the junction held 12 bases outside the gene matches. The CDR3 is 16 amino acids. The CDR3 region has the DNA TGTGCCAGCAATCGACAGGGGGCAGCGTCCACCGGGGAGCTGTTTTTT. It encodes CASNRQGAASTGELFF.

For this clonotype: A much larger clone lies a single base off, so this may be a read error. CDR3 DNA sequence: TGCGCCAGCAGTGAGGTAAGGACAGGGGGGACTGAAGCTTTCTTT. This gives the protein CASSEVRTGGTEAFF. The chain recombines TRBV10-2 with TRBJ1-1, with TRBD1 identical over 10 bases. The CDR3 sequence is 15 residues long. The V gene's germline CDR1 is WSHSY and CDR2 SAAADI. The ends lost 2 bases at V and 5 bases at J; junction bases unmatched: 5.